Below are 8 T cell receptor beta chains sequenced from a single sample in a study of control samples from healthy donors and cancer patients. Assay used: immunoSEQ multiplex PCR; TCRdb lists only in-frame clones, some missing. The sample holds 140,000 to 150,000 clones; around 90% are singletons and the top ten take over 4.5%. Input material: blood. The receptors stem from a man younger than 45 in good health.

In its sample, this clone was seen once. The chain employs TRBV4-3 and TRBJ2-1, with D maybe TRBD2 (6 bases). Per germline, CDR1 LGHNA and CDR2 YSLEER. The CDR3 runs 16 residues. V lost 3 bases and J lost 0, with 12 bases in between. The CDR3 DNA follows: TGCGCCAGCAGCCAGGAGGGCGGGTTCTCCTACAATGAGCAGTTCTTC. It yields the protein CASSQEGGFSYNEQFF.

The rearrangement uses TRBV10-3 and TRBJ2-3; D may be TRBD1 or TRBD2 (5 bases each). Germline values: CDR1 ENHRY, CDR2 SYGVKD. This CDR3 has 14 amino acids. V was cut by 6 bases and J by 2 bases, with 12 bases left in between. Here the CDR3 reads CAISLVGDTDTQYF. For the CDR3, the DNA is TGTGCCATCAGCCTAGTGGGGGACACAGATACGCAGTATTTT.

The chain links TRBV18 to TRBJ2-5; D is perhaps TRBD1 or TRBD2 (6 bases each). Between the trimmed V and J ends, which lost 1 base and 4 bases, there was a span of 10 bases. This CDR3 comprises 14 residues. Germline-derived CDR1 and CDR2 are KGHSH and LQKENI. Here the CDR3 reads CASSPQWGAETQYF. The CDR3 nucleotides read TGTGCCAGCTCACCACAATGGGGGGCAGAGACCCAGTACTTC.

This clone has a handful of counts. The CDR3 loop is CASRGISGASTGELFF. CDR3 nucleotide sequence: TGTGCCAGCAGAGGAATTAGCGGGGCTAGCACCGGGGAGCTGTTTTTT. The chain combines TRBV28 with TRBJ2-2, with 8 bases lining up with TRBD2. The CDR3 length is 16 residues. Losses at the gene ends were 6 bases for V and 4 bases for J; bases not matched to a gene: 10. In germline, CDR1 is MDHEN, CDR2 SYDVKM.

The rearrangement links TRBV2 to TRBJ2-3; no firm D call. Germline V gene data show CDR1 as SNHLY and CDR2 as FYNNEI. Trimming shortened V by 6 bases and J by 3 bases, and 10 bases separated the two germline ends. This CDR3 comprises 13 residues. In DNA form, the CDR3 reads TGTGCCAGCAGCAACAAGAAGACAGATACGCAGTATTTT. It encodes CASSNKKTDTQYF.

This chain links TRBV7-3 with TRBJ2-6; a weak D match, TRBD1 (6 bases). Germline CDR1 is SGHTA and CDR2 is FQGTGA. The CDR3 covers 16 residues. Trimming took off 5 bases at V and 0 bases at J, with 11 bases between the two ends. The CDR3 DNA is TGTGCCAGCAGCACGACAGGCCGCTCTGGGGCCAACGTCCTGACTTTC. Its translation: CASSTTGRSGANVLTF.

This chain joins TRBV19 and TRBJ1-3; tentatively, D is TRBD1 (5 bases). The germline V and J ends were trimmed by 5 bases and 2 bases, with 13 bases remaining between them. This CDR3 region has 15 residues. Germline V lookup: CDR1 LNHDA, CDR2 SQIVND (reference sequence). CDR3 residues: CASSSQGATGNTIYF. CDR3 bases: TGTGCCAGTAGTTCCCAGGGTGCTACTGGAAACACCATATATTTT.

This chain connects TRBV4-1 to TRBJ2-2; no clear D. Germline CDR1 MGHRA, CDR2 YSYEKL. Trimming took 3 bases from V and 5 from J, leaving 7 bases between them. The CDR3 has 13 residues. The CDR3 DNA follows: TGCGCCAGCAGCCACGACGGAACCGGGGAGCTGTTTTTT. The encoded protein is CASSHDGTGELFF.